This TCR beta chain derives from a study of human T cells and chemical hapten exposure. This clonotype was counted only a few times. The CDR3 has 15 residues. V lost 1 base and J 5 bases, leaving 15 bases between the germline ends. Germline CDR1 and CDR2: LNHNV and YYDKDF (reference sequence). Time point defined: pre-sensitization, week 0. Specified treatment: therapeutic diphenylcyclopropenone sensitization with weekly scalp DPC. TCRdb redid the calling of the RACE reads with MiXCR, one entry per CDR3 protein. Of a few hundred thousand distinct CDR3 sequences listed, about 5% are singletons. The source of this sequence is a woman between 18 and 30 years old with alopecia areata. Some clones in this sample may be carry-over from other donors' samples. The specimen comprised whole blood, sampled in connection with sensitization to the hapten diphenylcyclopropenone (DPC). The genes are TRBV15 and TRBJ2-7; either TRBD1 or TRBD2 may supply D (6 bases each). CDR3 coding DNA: TGTGCCACCAGCAGAGGAGGGGGGCCGATCAACGAGCAGTACTTC. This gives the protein CATSRGGGPINEQYF.